Below, 20 T cell receptor beta chains from the same sample are listed, as sequenced in a study of post-analysis software for immune sequencing data. Study-wide results and limits: When patients were compared with controls, 4 or 5 TRBV segments were more frequent, TRBV5-6, TRBV5-1 and TRBV20-1 among them.

These receptors have no known antigen. Unique molecular identifiers featured in each of the TCR beta cDNA libraries. TCRdb processed the PCR reads anew with MiXCR; each CDR3 protein has one entry. The sample contains some 690,000 distinct CDR3 sequences, over 45% of which appear only once. The source material was blood. These TCRs come from a girl aged 2-10 years with multiple sclerosis.

This clonotype was counted once. The V gene is TRBV18, the J gene TRBJ1-5, with TRBD1 identical over 9 bases. Germline-derived CDR1 and CDR2 are KGHSH and LQKENI. CDR3 length: 14 residues. V was pared by 3 bases and J by 7 bases, with 4 bases of the junction left unmatched. CDR3 nucleotides: TGTGCCAGCTCACCTAGGGACAGGGAACAGCCCCAGCATTTT. The encoded protein is CASSPRDREQPQHF.

The V call is TRBV24-1, the J call TRBJ2-3; TRBD2 matches at 14 bases. Unmatched junction bases numbered 4, after V lost 6 bases and J lost 3 bases. This CDR3 has 16 amino acids. Germline V gives CDR1 KGHDR, CDR2 SFDVKD. Here the CDR3 DNA reads TGTGCCACCAGTCCGACTAGCGGGGGGGCAACAGATACGCAGTATTTT. It yields the protein CATSPTSGGATDTQYF.

This clonotype was observed a few times. The chain is built from TRBV7-9 and TRBJ1-2; TRBD1 agrees at 11 bases. Per the germline V gene, CDR1 is SEHNR and CDR2 is FQNEAQ (reference sequence). CDR3 length equals 15 residues. Trimming took 10 bases from V and 2 from J; bases not matched to a gene: 9. The CDR3: CATGQGASINYGYTF. The CDR3 DNA is TGTGCCACCGGACAGGGGGCGTCCATCAACTATGGCTACACCTTC.

The chain joins TRBV29-1 to TRBJ2-1; 8 nucleotides agree with TRBD2. Germline CDR1 is SQVTM and CDR2 is ANQGSEA. The V gene end was trimmed by 6 bases and the J gene end by 0 bases; junction bases not matched to a gene: 13. The CDR3 sequence is 17 residues long. The CDR3, as DNA: TGCAGCGTCCGCCGGGGGGGGAGTCGGATCTCCTACAATGAGCAGTTCTTC. Translated: CSVRRGGSRISYNEQFF.

The J gene is TRBJ2-7, the V gene TRBV3-1; weak D call: TRBD2 (5 bases). The CDR3 loop spans 16 amino acids. V was shortened by 8 bases and J by 2 bases, with 22 bases between the two germline ends. Germline lookup yields CDR1 LGHDT and CDR2 YNNKEL (reference sequence). CDR3 nucleotides: TGTGCCAGCGGCCCCGGACTTCCCCGGCCTCCCTACGAGCAGTACTTC. Its translation: CASGPGLPRPPYEQYF.

This clonotype was seen a handful of times. The gene calls are TRBV27 and TRBJ2-7; TRBD1 aligns across 7 bases. This CDR3 region has 17 residues. J gave up 8 bases and V 4 bases, and 20 bases lay outside the gene matches. CDR1 MNHEY and CDR2 SMNVEV come from the germline V gene (reference sequence). The CDR3 nucleotides read TGTGCCAGCAGTTGTGACCCTCAGGGGGACATTTCGAAACAGCAGTACTTC. Its translation is CASSCDPQGDISKQQYF.

V and J are TRBV6-6 and TRBJ2-3; 12 bases align to TRBD2. The V gene's germline CDR1 is MNHNY and CDR2 SVGAGI (reference sequence). Losses at the gene ends were 5 bases for V and 0 bases for J; bases not matched to a gene: 6. The CDR3 consists of 17 residues. DNA for the CDR3: TGTGCCAGCAGTACTAGCGGGGGGCCTACTAGCACAGATACGCAGTATTTT. Its protein product is CASSTSGGPTSTDTQYF.

The chain couples TRBV4-3 to TRBJ2-1; unclear D gene. With 0 bases removed from V and 3 bases from J, the gap between germline ends came to 12 bases. Germline CDR1 reads LGHNA; CDR2 reads YSLEER. This CDR3 has 16 residues. Here the CDR3 DNA reads TGCGCCAGCAGCCAAGAGTCATACCCGGGCTACAATGAGCAGTTCTTC. Residues: CASSQESYPGYNEQFF.

This CDR3 reads CASSPGESGEQYF. The CDR3 region has the DNA TGTGCCAGCAGCCCAGGGGAATCTGGCGAGCAGTACTTC. The rearrangement links TRBV7-6 to TRBJ2-7, with D tentatively TRBD1 (6 bases). V shed 5 bases and J shed 6 bases, with 14 bases lying between them. The germline V gene has CDR1 SGHVS and CDR2 FNYEAQ. The CDR3 runs to 13 residues.

This clonotype was seen a few times. The chain links TRBV12-3 or TRBV12-4 to TRBJ1-2; 7 bases align to TRBD1. Germline trimming cut 5 bases from V and 5 bases from J; bases unmatched to any gene: 8. CDR3 length: 14 residues. CDR3 protein: CASSRTGWVYGYTF. CDR3 bases: TGTGCCAGCAGTCGGACAGGTTGGGTTTATGGCTACACCTTC.

This sequence joins TRBV6-1 and TRBJ1-1; a possible D gene is TRBD1 (5 bases). Germline values: CDR1 MNHNS, CDR2 SASEGT. V was shortened by 0 bases and J by 3 bases, with 11 bases between the two germline ends. The CDR3 runs to 15 residues. The CDR3, as DNA: TGTGCCAGCAGTGAAGCAGGGGCTCGGGACACTGAAGCTTTCTTT. Amino acid sequence: CASSEAGARDTEAFF.

CDR3 DNA sequence: TGTGCCAGCAGCGCGTACGGGGGAAGTGAAGCTTTCTTT. It codes for CASSAYGGSEAFF. This rearrangement joins TRBV7-9 to TRBJ1-1; D possibly corresponds to TRBD1 (5 bases). The V gene lost 5 bases and the J gene lost 7 bases, with 14 bases spanning the gap. The CDR3 extends over 13 amino acids. Germline V lookup: CDR1 SEHNR, CDR2 FQNEAQ (reference sequence).

The chain is built from TRBV6-2 or TRBV6-3 and TRBJ2-5; unclear D gene. The CDR3 has 13 residues. Germline loops: CDR1 MNHEY, CDR2 SVGEGT. Between the trimmed V and J ends, which lost 10 bases and 5 bases, there was a span of 17 bases. The CDR3 sequence: CAIPWHSGETQYF. The CDR3 DNA reads TGTGCCATCCCGTGGCATTCCGGGGAGACCCAGTACTTC.

The V gene is TRBV29-1, the J gene TRBJ2-7; TRBD1 might be the D (5 bases). Deletions cut 1 base from V and 6 bases from J, with 13 bases between. Germline V lookup: CDR1 SQVTM, CDR2 ANQGSEA. The CDR3 loop spans 13 amino acids. CDR3 sequence reads: CSVEARQSGEQYF. The CDR3 nucleotides are TGCAGCGTTGAAGCGAGACAGTCGGGCGAGCAGTACTTC.

The genes are TRBV7-2 and TRBJ2-7; 12 positions match TRBD2. CDR1 SGHTA and CDR2 FQGNSA come from the germline V gene. V trimming: 2 bases; J trimming: 5 bases; junction bases outside the gene matches: 10. This CDR3 spans 17 amino acids. The chain's CDR3 is CASSLLGSSGRVHEQYF. CDR3 in DNA: TGTGCCAGCAGCTTATTGGGTTCTAGCGGGAGGGTCCACGAGCAGTACTTC.

The chain is built from TRBV20-1 and TRBJ2-3; D not resolved. The V gene lost 2 bases and the J gene lost 1 base, with 7 bases spanning the gap. CDR3 length equals 13 residues. CDR1 and CDR2 from the germline V gene are DFQATT and SNEGSKA (reference sequence). CDR3 DNA sequence: TGCAGTGCTAGAATTTGGGGCACAGATACGCAGTATTTT. Its translation: CSARIWGTDTQYF.

This rearrangement joins TRBV3-1 to TRBJ1-2, with TRBD1 as a possible D gene (6 bases). This CDR3 contains 14 residues. The ends were cut back, 1 base at V and 3 bases at J, with 9 bases in the middle. Germline CDR1 LGHDT, CDR2 YNNKEL (reference sequence). CDR3 amino acids: CASSQGKGDYGYTF. CDR3 bases: TGTGCCAGCAGCCAAGGAAAGGGGGACTATGGCTACACCTTC.

This chain connects TRBV29-1 to TRBJ2-1; 10 bases are a match to TRBD1. The V gene's germline CDR1 is SQVTM and CDR2 ANQGSEA. With 8 bases clipped from V and 7 bases from J, the junction kept 14 bases outside the gene matches. The CDR3 has 15 residues. The CDR3 loop is CSPGGGGTGVNEQFF. For the CDR3, the DNA is TGCAGCCCTGGTGGGGGGGGGACAGGGGTTAATGAGCAGTTCTTC.

The chain is built from TRBV5-8 and TRBJ1-4; 10 bases agree with TRBD1. Germline CDR1 SGHTS, CDR2 YDEGEE. The CDR3 runs 13 residues. Germline trimming cut 9 bases from V and 8 bases from J; bases unmatched to any gene: 7. CDR3 loop: CATPRDRGEKLFF. In nucleotides, the CDR3 is TGTGCCACCCCCCGGGACAGGGGAGAAAAACTGTTTTTT.

The chain recombines TRBV7-2 with TRBJ2-1; D perhaps matches TRBD1 (5 bases). The CDR3 spans 16 residues. V lost 1 base and J lost 2, with 12 bases in between. CDR1 and CDR2 from the germline V gene are SGHTA and FQGNSA. CDR3: CASSLVGLGTYNEQFF. For the CDR3, the DNA is TGTGCCAGCAGCTTAGTGGGGCTAGGCACCTACAATGAGCAGTTCTTC.